Detailed here is one T cell receptor (beta chain). Compared with germline, one end of the junction differs, possibly owing to a read error. Different DNA sequences within this sample yield the same CDR3. Sequencing used immunoSEQ multiplex PCR; TCRdb keeps in-frame clones, though not all of them. The sample holds about 58,000 clones, under 95% seen once. All patients relapsed after autologous stem cell transplantation, and brentuximab vedotin exposure varied. The data stem from a study of PD-1 blockade in classical Hodgkin lymphoma. This CDR3 spans 11 amino acids. CDR1 and CDR2 from the germline V gene are MNHEY and SVGAGI.

The TCR sequence derives from a human donor with classical Hodgkin lymphoma. This material consisted of peripheral blood mononuclear cells (PBMCs), taken before the second cycle of nivolumab. The rearrangement uses TRBV6-5 and TRBJ2-5; D ambiguous. CDR3 nucleotide sequence: TGTGCCAGCAGTTACCAGGAGACCCAGTACTTC. This codes for CASSYQETQYF.